This T cell receptor (beta chain) was sequenced during a study of vaccination and CD4 T cells after COVID-19. Study-wide background: Recovered-phase convalescent patients showed SARS-CoV-2 positivity by nasal swab PCR; fewer than ten were mild, one severe.

The Oncomine TCR Beta short-read assay was applied to DNA of cultured CD4+ T cells. Each CDR3 protein is one row after TCRdb ran MiXCR on the PCR reads. Here the sample spans tens of thousands of distinct CDR3 sequences, 70% being singletons. On this clonotype itself: Antigen specificity is unknown.

Treatment of the sample: 10-day PBMC culture with coronavirus spike peptide pools or control peptides (ViraFEST assay). Between the trimmed V and J ends, which lost 2 bases and 4 bases, there was a span of 6 bases. The CDR3 loop spans 12 amino acids. Germline CDR1 SGHVS, CDR2 FQNEAQ. The source is a human donor who had recovered from COVID-19. The genes are TRBV7-8 and TRBJ2-7, with D uncertain. The sample was CD4+ T cells from blood, cultured in vitro. CDR3 loop: CASSLRPYEQYF. The CDR3 coding sequence is TGTGCCAGCAGCTTAAGGCCATACGAGCAGTACTTC. Combining the CDR3 with reference TRBV7-8 and TRBJ2-7 gives the whole variable domain GAGVSQSPRYKVAKRGQDVALRCDPISGHVSLFWYQQALGQGPEFLTYFQNEAQLDKSGLPSDRFFAERPEGSVSTLKIQRTQQEDSAVYLCASSLRPYEQYFGPGTRLTVT.